This entry concerns a single T cell receptor beta chain. Its antigen is undetermined. TCRdb's table, derived via immunoSEQ multiplex PCR, lists solely in-frame clones and lacks some. The top ten hold about 1% of the sample, which has about 1.4 million clones, around 95% seen once. The data are from a study of shared clonotypes between healthy human individuals. Findings and caveats of the study: What naive subsets generally showed was a larger estimated richness than memory subsets showed.

The sequencing sample was made of naive CD4+ T cells sorted from blood. The subset denotes: CD45RA+ positively selected. This receptor was identified in a man aged 30-40 years in good health.

The CDR3 DNA follows: TGTGCCAGCAGCTTAACCGGGCAGTACGAGCAGTACTTC. Protein: CASSLTGQYEQYF. The rearrangement uses TRBV7-3 and TRBJ2-7; D ambiguous. The V end lost 0 bases, the J end lost 4 bases, and 7 bases lay between the germline ends. The germline gives CDR1 SGHTA, CDR2 FQGTGA. CDR3 length: 13 amino acids.